These T cell receptor beta chains were read from a single sample in a study of T-cell reconstitution after alpha-beta-depleted transplantation in children. TCRdb itself ran the PCR reads through MiXCR, one entry per CDR3 protein. In the table there are hundreds of thousands of distinct CDR3 sequences, under 15% of which are singletons. The material was PBMCs, obtained before TCRalphabeta/CD19-depleted stem cell transplant. Source of these receptors: a girl aged 2-10 years with congenital amegakaryocytic thrombocytopenia, due to receive a stem cell transplant. Each CDR3 is given with its conserved first and last residue. Clone size is given for some rows only: seen once, a few or many times, or a class if the clone is expanded.

TRBJ2-3,many,TRBV10-3,CAATDLLTDTQYF
TRBJ2-1,many,TRBV7-9,CASSPSTPTPLNEQFF
TRBJ1-1,NA,TRBV20-1,CSAYKGTNTEAFF
TRBJ2-1,NA,TRBV30,CAFRDFLGYNEQFF
TRBJ2-3,few,TRBV15,CATGSETSSPTQYF
TRBJ2-7,many,TRBV6-4,CASISPGTTYEQYF
TRBJ2-1,NA,TRBV29-1,CSNRDGAYNEQFF
TRBJ2-1,many,TRBV20-1,CSARPRTSGRLDEQFF
TRBJ2-7,NA,TRBV20-1,CSTRDPAGPSYEQYF
TRBJ2-5,few,TRBV5-1,CASSGAPRGPGETQYF
TRBJ2-2,few,TRBV5-4,CASSRDAGTGELFF
TRBJ1-2,few,TRBV19,CASSIDRGRANYGYTF
TRBJ2-7,many,TRBV5-1,CASSLAGVYEQYF
TRBJ2-2,NA,TRBV29-1,CSVTRYGFDPGELFF
TRBJ2-4,few,TRBV7-9,CASSPLPGDRNIQYF
TRBJ1-5,few,TRBV20-1,CSANSGFQPQHF
TRBJ2-2,many,TRBV7-6,CASSLEKGKANTGELFF
TRBJ2-1,many,TRBV29-1,CSERRGGEQFF
TRBJ2-5,NA,TRBV7-9,CASSLSGGSQTQYF
TRBJ2-3,NA,TRBV7-9,CASSRGPSGDTDTQYF
TRBJ2-1,many,TRBV6-1,CASKRTHSNEQFF
TRBJ2-1,NA,TRBV3-1,CASSPWLLAGYNEQFF
TRBJ2-3,NA,TRBV15,CATSRPTSSSTDTQYF
TRBJ2-7,NA,TRBV5-1,CASRPRRDSFYEQYF
TRBJ2-1,NA,TRBV29-1,CSGKHSGSRSEQFF
TRBJ1-2,many,TRBV29-1,CSARDSRHGYTF
TRBJ2-5,many,TRBV12-3/TRBV12-4,CASTDSGRPPDF
TRBJ2-7,NA,TRBV19,CASSPKPASYEQYF
TRBJ1-6,many,TRBV5-1,CASSLVTAGIVENSPLHF
TRBJ1-2,NA,TRBV4-1,CASSRTDYNYGYTF
TRBJ2-2,NA,TRBV20-1,CCARDISLAGPTGELFF
TRBJ2-2,NA,TRBV7-9,CASRKRENTGELFF
TRBJ2-1,NA,TRBV7-8,CASSLGLGGSSVEQFF
TRBJ2-1,few,TRBV4-1,CASSQEPGLAGNEQFF
TRBJ1-1,many,TRBV20-1,CSAASGGVNTEAFF
TRBJ2-2,many,TRBV7-8,CASSFHVVAGNTGELFF
TRBJ2-1,NA,TRBV28,CASRPTVRRGRAYNEQFF
TRBJ2-3,many,TRBV20-1,CSASTSGTRGDTQYF
TRBJ2-7,few,TRBV7-9,CASSSVRGSETYEQYF
TRBJ2-1,NA,TRBV2,CASSERRLADVF
TRBJ2-3,NA,TRBV18,CASSPGSGDTQYF
TRBJ2-3,NA,TRBV3-1,CASSLTSAREDTQYF
TRBJ2-1,many,TRBV28,CASRGTSGNEQFF
TRBJ2-1,many,TRBV20-1,CSATPGGFALDEQFF
TRBJ2-5,many,TRBV4-2,CASRSGFQQETQYF
TRBJ2-3,many,TRBV15,CATSRAGSDTQYF
TRBJ2-7,few,TRBV20-1,CSAPGLAGAYEQYF
TRBJ2-1,few,TRBV20-1,CSARGRLAGVPRLYNEQFF
TRBJ2-7,few,TRBV12-3/TRBV12-4,CASSSRGVQYF
TRBJ2-7,many,TRBV20-1,CSASLGTIVPYEQYF
TRBJ2-1,many,TRBV7-2,CASTTSSGDFYNEQFF
TRBJ1-1,many,TRBV20-1,CSARPGGGGTEAFF
TRBJ2-3,many,TRBV5-1,CASSFTDTQYF
TRBJ1-1,many,TRBV15,CATSRPGANTEAFF
TRBJ2-1,many,TRBV20-1,CSAVRLTSVTVSYNEQFF
TRBJ2-5,NA,TRBV5-1,CASSLREMQTQYF
TRBJ2-1,few,TRBV7-9,CASSLGRTRDFNEQFF
TRBJ2-2,many,TRBV12-3/TRBV12-4,CASSTTGGAGELFF
TRBJ2-1,NA,TRBV4-1,CASSATPGQNYNEQFF